This record concerns one T cell receptor beta chain sequence. Its specificity is not known. The data stem from a study of Tregs in tolerant kidney transplant recipients. Study-wide results and caveats: Nucleotide sequences could not be compared across some patients' samples due to primer changes.

Unstimulated Tregs (CD4+CD25+CD127-) and CD4+CD25- non-Tregs were sorted from PBMCs. Regulatory T cells were sorted from thawed PBMCs rested overnight at 37°C with around 200 IU/ml IL-2. Assay: immunoSEQ multiplex PCR; the TCRdb copy retains only in-frame clones and omits some. The sample has just under 65,000 clones; under 98% are singletons. Germline CDR1 is MNHEY and CDR2 is SMNVEV (reference sequence). V shed 4 bases and J 8 bases; nucleotides not matched to a gene: 5. This CDR3 is built from 15 residues. This clonotype was sampled from a human donor who received a combined kidney and bone marrow transplant. This sequence joins TRBV27 and TRBJ2-2; 12 bases map to TRBD1. The specimen was Tregs from blood, collected before the transplant. In DNA form, the CDR3 reads TGTGCCAGCAGTTCCGGGACAGGGGGCACGGGGGAGCTGTTTTTT. This sequence encodes CASSSGTGGTGELFF.